These 11 T cell receptor beta chains were all obtained from the same sample, sequenced in a study of human T cells and chemical hapten exposure. TCRdb ran MiXCR on the RACE reads and lists one entry per CDR3 protein. This table holds approximately 52,000 distinct CDR3 sequences, 8.5% to 10% found once. Time point in this sample: pre-sensitization, week 0. The treatment denotes: therapeutic diphenylcyclopropenone sensitization with weekly scalp DPC. Sequencing started from total RNA isolated from unfractionated whole blood. Sample: whole blood, taken in connection with sensitization to the hapten diphenylcyclopropenone (DPC). These receptors all stem from a woman aged 30 to 39 with alopecia areata. Some clones in this sample may be carry-over from other donors' samples.

In its sample, this clonotype was seen a few times. The chain couples TRBV19 to TRBJ1-3; D gene uncertain. The length of the CDR3 is 14 residues. The germline V gene encodes CDR1 LNHDA and CDR2 SQIVND (reference sequence). V lost 5 bases and J 2 bases, leaving 10 bases between the germline ends. The CDR3 nucleotides read TGTGCCAGTAGTCCTCAGGCGGCTGGAAACACCATATATTTT. This codes for CASSPQAAGNTIYF.

The chain has TRBV20-1 and TRBJ1-1; D might be TRBD1 (6 bases). Germline V gene sequence: CDR1 DFQATT, CDR2 SNEGSKA (reference sequence). The ends were cut back, 0 bases at V and 1 base at J, with 9 bases in the middle. This CDR3 has 14 residues. CDR3 in DNA: TGCAGTGCTAGAGATGGCAGGGGGAACACTGAAGCTTTCTTT. Translated: CSARDGRGNTEAFF.

This clonotype was counted between two and nine times. The chain is built from TRBV7-9 and TRBJ1-1, with D unclear. Germline values: CDR1 SEHNR, CDR2 FQNEAQ (reference sequence). The CDR3 runs to 14 residues. With 1 base removed from V and 3 bases from J, the gap between germline ends came to 9 bases. The CDR3 sequence: CASSLVVGYTEAFF. CDR3 DNA sequence: TGTGCCAGCAGCTTAGTTGTGGGATACACTGAAGCTTTCTTT.

This clonotype showed up many times. The chain couples TRBV6-5 to TRBJ1-5, with 7 bases that match TRBD1. With 10 bases clipped from V and 7 bases from J, the junction kept 10 bases outside the gene matches. This CDR3 region has 13 residues. CDR1 and CDR2 (germline): MNHEY, SVGAGI. The CDR3, as DNA: TGTGCCACACAAGGGGACAGAGGGCAGCCCCAGCATTTT. This sequence encodes CATQGDRGQPQHF.

This clonotype was detected many times. This chain joins TRBV28 and TRBJ2-4, with a weak D call TRBD2 (5 bases). Trimming removed 5 bases at V and 6 bases at J, with 11 bases between. In germline, CDR1 is MDHEN, CDR2 SYDVKM. The CDR3 is made up of 13 amino acids. The CDR3 is CASSALEGNIQYF. The CDR3, as DNA: TGTGCCAGCAGTGCCCTCGAGGGAAACATTCAGTACTTC. Variable domain in full (rest from reference TRBV28 and TRBJ2-4): DVKVTQSSRYLVKRTGEKVFLECVQDMDHENMFWYRQDPGLGLRLIYFSYDVKMKEKGDIPEGYSVSREKKERFSLILESASTNQTSMYLCASSALEGNIQYFGAGTRLSVL.

This clonotype has a single count. The V and J genes are TRBV27 and TRBJ2-5; D is unclear. From germline, CDR1 is MNHEY and CDR2 SMNVEV (reference sequence). V was clipped by 6 bases and J by 5 bases, with 7 bases between them. The CDR3 is 11 amino acids. The CDR3 here is CASSAGETQYF. For the CDR3, the DNA is TGTGCCAGCAGCGCCGGGGAGACCCAGTACTTC.

The sample holds many counts of this clonotype. The CDR3 loop is CASPGHRSYNEQFF. The CDR3 DNA sequence: TGTGCCTCGCCGGGACACCGCTCCTACAATGAGCAGTTCTTC. This chain uses TRBV30 with TRBJ2-1; D is possibly TRBD1 (6 bases). The CDR3 has 14 residues. From germline, CDR1 is GTSNPN and CDR2 SVGIG (reference sequence). V lost 7 bases, J lost 0 bases, and 13 bases lay in between.

The chain couples TRBV18 to TRBJ2-4, with a possible D match to TRBD1 (6 bases). V was clipped by 4 bases and J by 0 bases, with 7 bases between them. Germline V CDR1 and CDR2: KGHSH, LQKENI. The CDR3 is 14 residues long. CDR3 region: CASSLQGAKNIQYF. In nucleotides, the CDR3 is TGTGCCAGCTCACTACAGGGAGCCAAAAACATTCAGTACTTC.

There are a few counts of this clonotype. J is TRBJ2-7 and V is TRBV18; 12 bases match TRBD1. With V trimmed by 8 bases and J by 1 base, 15 bases remained unmatched. Germline CDR1 KGHSH, CDR2 LQKENI. This CDR3 contains 18 residues. The CDR3 nucleotides are TGTGCCAGCCGAAATCGGCCGGGACAGGGGGCTTGGTCCTACGAGCAGTACTTC. Protein product: CASRNRPGQGAWSYEQYF.

This chain links TRBV28 with TRBJ2-7; TRBD2 agrees at 7 bases. The V gene end was trimmed by 3 bases and the J gene end by 2 bases; junction bases not matched to a gene: 1. CDR3 length: 13 residues. Germline V CDR1 and CDR2: MDHEN, SYDVKM. The CDR3 bases are TGTGCCAGCAGTTTGACTAGCCCCTACGAGCAGTACTTC. It encodes CASSLTSPYEQYF.

This clonotype was observed a few times. The chain is built from TRBV9 and TRBJ2-3; no definite D call. This CDR3 region has 14 residues. V lost 0 bases to trimming and J lost 4 bases, with 9 bases between them. The germline V gene has CDR1 SGDLS and CDR2 YYNGEE. DNA of the CDR3: TGTGCCAGCAGCGTAGGGTTTAGATCAGATACGCAGTATTTT. It translates to CASSVGFRSDTQYF.